The next 5 T cell receptor beta chains were all read from a single sample in a study of T-cell reconstitution after alpha-beta-depleted transplantation in children. Unique molecular identifiers were incorporated when the TCRbeta library was constructed. Each CDR3 protein gets one entry after TCRdb re-called the PCR reads with MiXCR. The sample comprises approximately 800,000 distinct CDR3 sequences, about 15% of which are singletons, and 5% rests with the top ten. The specimen was PBMCs, mostly from graft donor cells, collected 360 days after TCRalphabeta/CD19-depleted stem cell transplant. The receptors were sampled from a male patient under 18 who had a stem cell transplant for acute lymphoblastic leukemia, so the T cells may come from the graft donor.

Ten or more counts support this clonotype. The rearrangement links TRBV20-1 to TRBJ2-7; unclear D gene. This CDR3 has 11 amino acids. Trimming removed 1 base at V and 3 bases at J, with 4 bases between. Germline V gene lookup returns CDR1 DFQATT and CDR2 SNEGSKA (reference sequence). CDR3 DNA sequence: TGCAGTGCTAGAGCTGGCTACGAGCAGTACTTC. It specifies CSARAGYEQYF.

This clonotype was seen more than once but under ten times. The V and J genes are TRBV20-1 and TRBJ2-7; possibly TRBD2 for D (7 bases). Deletions cut 5 bases from V and 5 bases from J, with 19 bases between. CDR1 and CDR2 from the germline V gene are DFQATT and SNEGSKA (reference sequence). This CDR3 has 14 residues. In DNA form, the CDR3 reads TGCAGTGCTTCCTGGGGGGGGCGCCCAAACGAGCAGTACTTC. Amino acid sequence: CSASWGGRPNEQYF.

The V call is TRBV6-5, the J call TRBJ2-4; 7 positions match TRBD2. The CDR3 has 15 residues. In germline, CDR1 is MNHEY, CDR2 SVGAGI. V was pared by 0 bases and J by 3 bases, with 2 bases of the junction left unmatched. The CDR3 sequence is CASSYSGRGKNIQYF. The CDR3 coding sequence is TGTGCCAGCAGTTACTCGGGGAGGGGCAAAAACATTCAGTACTTC.

This CDR3 reads CASSPLAGHFDEQYF. CDR3 DNA: TGCGCCAGCAGCCCGCTAGCGGGACATTTCGACGAGCAGTACTTC. The chain is built from TRBV4-1 and TRBJ2-7, with 9 nucleotides matching TRBD2. The CDR3 has 15 residues. With V trimmed by 4 bases and J by 5 bases, 9 bases remained unmatched. Germline CDR1 MGHRA, CDR2 YSYEKL.

In this sample, this clonotype turned up a few times. This rearrangement joins TRBV20-1 to TRBJ2-5; the D gene is possibly TRBD1 (6 bases). This CDR3 is built from 15 residues. In germline, CDR1 is DFQATT, CDR2 SNEGSKA (reference sequence). The V end lost 1 base, the J end lost 5 bases, and 17 bases lay between the germline ends. The CDR3: CSARVGNRARETQYF. CDR3 nucleotides: TGCAGTGCTAGAGTAGGGAACAGGGCGAGGGAGACCCAGTACTTC.